Described below is a single TCR beta chain sequence and its context. The sample comes from a study of blood T cell repertoires in COVID-19. Study at large: The United States, Italy and Spain were the sources of the acute and convalescent COVID-19 samples. T cells, B-cell-depleted T cells, or PBMCs provided the cDNA or gDNA that served as material.

This CDR3 region has 13 residues. CDR1 and CDR2 from the germline V gene are SEHNR and FQNEAQ (reference sequence). J lost 6 bases, V lost 6 bases, and 4 bases had no gene match. Clones were sequenced by immunoSEQ multiplex PCR, and TCRdb holds only the in-frame ones, with some missing. The sample shows roughly 250,000 clones, around 90% of them seen only once. This chain links TRBV7-9 with TRBJ2-1; the match to TRBD2 covers 8 bases. Sequenced material: peripheral blood. The clonotype originates from a man between 25 and 39 years old with COVID-19, enrolled during active disease. The CDR3 spells CASRTGTSNEQFF. The CDR3 DNA sequence: TGTGCCAGCAGGACCGGGACTAGCAATGAGCAGTTCTTC.